The sample holds a few counts of the clone carrying this TCR beta chain. The time point was: newly diagnosed GD, antithyroid drugs for less than 3 months. Following extraction of RNA from PBMCs, that RNA was used to make the TCR library. The data are from a study of regulatory T cells in long-lasting Graves disease. The germline V gene encodes CDR1 SGDLS and CDR2 YYNGEE. With 0 bases removed from V and 7 bases from J, the gap between germline ends came to 17 bases. CDR3 size: 15 residues. Libraries of TCR beta came from iRepertoire HTBI primers plus Arm-PCR of CDR3 regions. One entry per CDR3 protein, called by TCRdb with MiXCR from the multiplex PCR reads. The sample shows roughly 500,000 distinct CDR3 sequences, about 13% of them seen only once. The same sample was also used in a study of T cells in Graves' hyperthyroidism and ophthalmopathy. That source adds: Patients showing uncontrolled infection, other autoimmune disease, pregnancy or lactation were ineligible.

The sequence was obtained from a young man with Graves disease. The sequences come from peripheral blood mononuclear cells (PBMCs), collected at new diagnosis, from a patient treated with antithyroid drugs. The chain combines TRBV9 with TRBJ2-7, with no clear D. DNA for the CDR3: TGTGCCAGCAGCGTAGTGGGCTCTGCCTTGGAAGAGCAGTACTTC. Translation gives CASSVVGSALEEQYF.